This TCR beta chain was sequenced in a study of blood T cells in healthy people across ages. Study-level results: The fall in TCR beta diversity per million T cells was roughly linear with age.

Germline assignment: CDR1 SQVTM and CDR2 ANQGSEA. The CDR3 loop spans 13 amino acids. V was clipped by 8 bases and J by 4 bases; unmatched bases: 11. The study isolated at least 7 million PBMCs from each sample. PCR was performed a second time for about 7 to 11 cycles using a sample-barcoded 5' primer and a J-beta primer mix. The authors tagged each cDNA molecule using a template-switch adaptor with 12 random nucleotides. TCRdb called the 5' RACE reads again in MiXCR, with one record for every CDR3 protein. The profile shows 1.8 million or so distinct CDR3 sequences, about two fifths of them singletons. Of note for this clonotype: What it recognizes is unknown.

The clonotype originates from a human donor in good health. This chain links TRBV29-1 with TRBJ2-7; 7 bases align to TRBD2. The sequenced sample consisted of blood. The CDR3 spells CSTGLGRGYEQYF. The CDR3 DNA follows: TGCAGCACCGGACTAGGCCGAGGTTACGAGCAGTACTTC.